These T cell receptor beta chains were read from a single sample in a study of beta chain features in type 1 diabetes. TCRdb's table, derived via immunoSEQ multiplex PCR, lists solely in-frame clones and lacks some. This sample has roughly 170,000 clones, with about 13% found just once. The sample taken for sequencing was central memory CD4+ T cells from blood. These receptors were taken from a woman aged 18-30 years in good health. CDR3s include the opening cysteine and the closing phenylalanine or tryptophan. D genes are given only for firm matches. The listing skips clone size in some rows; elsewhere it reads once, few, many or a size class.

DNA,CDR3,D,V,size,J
TGTGCCAGCAGCCTGACCGGGACTGGCCAAGAGACCCAGTACTTC,CASSLTGTGQETQYF,.,TRBV13,few,TRBJ2-5
TGTGCCAGCAGCCGCGCACCCTCCTACGAGCAGTACTTC,CASSRAPSYEQYF,.,TRBV7-2,.,TRBJ2-7
TGCGCCAGCAGCCAAGATACGGCGGGAGGAGGTGAGACCCAGTACTTC,CASSQDTAGGGETQYF,TRBD2,TRBV4-1,.,TRBJ2-5
TGTGCCAGTAGTACTAGCGGGAGGGATGGGACCCAGTACTTC,CASSTSGRDGTQYF,TRBD2,TRBV19,.,TRBJ2-5
TGTGCCAGCTCAGTCACCGGGAACACTGAAGCTTTCTTT,CASSVTGNTEAFF,.,TRBV18,.,TRBJ1-1
TGCAGCGTCCGGGACAGGGGAAATCAGCCCCAGCATTTT,CSVRDRGNQPQHF,TRBD1,TRBV29-1,few,TRBJ1-5
TGCGCCAGCAGCCCCCAATACACGTCTGGAAACACCATATATTTT,CASSPQYTSGNTIYF,.,TRBV4-3,.,TRBJ1-3
TGTGCCAGCAGCTCCCAATCGAACACTGAAGCTTTCTTT,CASSSQSNTEAFF,.,TRBV7-3,.,TRBJ1-1
TGTGCCAGCTCCTGGACAGATTCAGAGGGTGGAAACATTCAGTACTTC,CASSWTDSEGGNIQYF,.,TRBV18,few,TRBJ2-4
TGTGCCAGCAGCCCGGGGGGGCGGACTGAAGCTTTCTTT,CASSPGGRTEAFF,.,TRBV9,few,TRBJ1-1
TGTGCCAGCAGTTTTACAGGGAAAGGAGGATCCTACAATGAGCAGTTCTTC,CASSFTGKGGSYNEQFF,.,TRBV28,.,TRBJ2-1